This T cell receptor beta chain appears in the sequencing data of a study of early T cells in non-severe SARS-CoV-2 infection. A few counts support this clonotype. Trimming shortened V by 3 bases and J by 0 bases, and 8 bases separated the two germline ends. The germline gives CDR1 MGHRA, CDR2 YSYEKL. There are 14 residues in the CDR3. TCRdb passed the 5' RACE reads through MiXCR, listing each CDR3 protein once. This sample yields fewer than 120,000 distinct CDR3 sequences, of which over 9.5% are seen a single time; 3.8% belongs to the top ten. The sequence was collected from an adult who was a healthcare worker with PCR-confirmed SARS-CoV-2 infection or an uninfected control (not recorded which). Source: whole blood, taken at baseline. The chain carries TRBV4-1 and TRBJ1-1; D unresolved. The CDR3: CASSQQALNTEAFF. The CDR3, as DNA: TGCGCCAGCAGCCAGCAGGCTCTGAACACTGAAGCTTTCTTT.